This T cell receptor beta chain is from a study of cytomegalovirus exposure and HLA in healthy donors. The length of the CDR3 is 13 residues. CDR1 LNHDA and CDR2 SQIVND come from the germline V gene (reference sequence). V shed 2 bases and J shed 9 bases, with 11 bases lying between them. Study-wide findings and caveats: V- and J-gene trimming in TCR beta was tied to a missense DCLRE1C variant by an analysis performed later.

Concerning this clone: The antigen remains undetermined.

13 Jbeta primers and 60 Vbeta primers were used for the PCR. Here immunoSEQ multiplex PCR was the method, and the copy in TCRdb shows in-frame clones only, minus some. The sample lists around 150,000 clones, 75% to 85% occurring once. This chain links TRBV19 with TRBJ1-5; no firm D call. This sequence originates from a female donor in good health and CMV-seropositive. The sample comprised PBMCs. The CDR3 spells CASSINGGGPQHF. The CDR3 DNA sequence: TGTGCCAGTAGTATAAACGGTGGCGGGCCCCAGCATTTT.